This T cell receptor (beta chain) was sequenced during a study of blood T cells in healthy people across ages. A second PCR of roughly 7 to 11 cycles used a sample-barcoded 5' primer and a J-beta primer mix. TCRdb re-called the 5' RACE reads through MiXCR, storing one row per CDR3 protein. This sample has approximately 2,000,000 distinct CDR3 sequences, with 30% to 40% found just once. The CDR3 spans 17 residues. Germline V gene lookup returns CDR1 SGHAT and CDR2 FQDESV (reference sequence). The V segment lost 2 bases and the J segment 4 bases; nucleotides outside the gene matches: 12. This sequence was found in a human donor in good health. The material sequenced was blood. The chain combines TRBV11-1 with TRBJ2-3; 7 bases are a match to TRBD1. CDR3 sequence: CASSLIIGDRVPDTQYF. The CDR3 DNA reads as TGTGCCAGCAGCTTAATCATCGGAGACAGGGTCCCAGATACGCAGTATTTT.